This T cell receptor beta chain is drawn from a study of beta chain features in type 1 diabetes (dated by TCRdb to 2016 to 2019). Regarding the complete study: Patients and healthy donors did not differ in mean age, gender distribution, total cell number or subset yield. Regulatory and stem cell-like memory subsets were isolated from only 8 patients and 8 healthy donors, whereas naive and central memory subsets came from all 30 or so donors. In the study, recently diagnosed type 1 diabetes patients and matched healthy donors were compared on the TCRB repertoires of their sorted circulating CD4+ T cell subsets. A total of about 100 million sorted cells were examined across all samples, and RNA yield correlated strongly with the number of cells per subset. Overall study outcomes, separate from this receptor: Naive, central memory and regulatory TCRB repertoires appeared to be more alike among patients than among healthy donors. In all four CD4+ subsets, TCRB CDR3 length was moderately but significantly shorter in type 1 diabetes patients. Because cDNA was sequenced instead of genomic DNA, highly expressing activated cells could be over-represented, though the groups showed no difference in activation or CD3 levels. PCR may preferentially amplify shorter templates, but because patient and control samples were amplified and corrected together, any resulting skew would affect both groups equally. Patients with type 1 diabetes made fewer insertions and deleted more nucleotides at VDJ recombination sites, implying thymic rearrangement abnormalities. HLA sub-analyses involved small numbers of individuals, so any influence of HLA type on TCRB rearrangement remained unresolved.

The CDR3 measures 15 amino acids from cysteine to phenylalanine. Only the CDR3 region is kept as DNA, spanning 45 bases read in frame from base 1. The germline V gene sets CDR1 to ENHRY and CDR2 to SYGVKD. The germline V end is reduced by 7 bases and the J end by 5 bases; junction bases left unmatched: 6. Each donor gave one peripheral blood draw, approximately 100 mL on average, collected into heparinised tubes. Using a panel that included CD45RO, CCR7, CD25, CD127, CD95 and CD27, naive, central memory, regulatory and stem cell-like memory CD4+ T cells were sorted on a BD FACSAria II. All sorted populations exceeded 95% purity. Right away, PBMCs were isolated by Lymphoprep density gradient centrifugation and were stained directly, with no culture step. So that batch effects would be minimized, each experiment stained and sorted samples in pairs, pairing one healthy donor with one patient. The entire isolated RNA was reverse transcribed using the High Capacity cDNA Reverse Transcription Kit, and thus expressed TCRB transcripts were sequenced. Deep immunoSEQ sequencing was applied to naive, central memory and regulatory T cell samples, giving an average of around 4 million total reads per sample. Sorted cells were lysed in RLT buffer and RNA was extracted with DNase-treated RNeasy Micro or Mini kits, depending on cell number. To prevent cross-contamination, every cell subset was processed on its own, while patient and healthy donor samples were processed together. The immunoSEQ multiplex PCR was used to amplify TCRB sequences from cDNA, yielding 87-bp fragments that span the CDR3 region. Sequencing of the amplicons was performed on the Illumina HiSeq platform. Regarding the original processing steps: Synthetic template baselines were used to correct PCR bias computationally, reads within Hamming distance 2 were collapsed, and singletons that could not be merged were discarded. Reads were aligned to IMGT to assign V, D and J genes, CDR3 length, and insertions or deletions at six rearrangement sites. Clonotype counts were normalized to sorted cell number within each subset before computing true diversity and Gini coefficients with the tcR R package. Repertoire sharing was quantified using the overlap coefficient calculated on TCRB nucleotide sequences. TCRdb took this table from immuneACCESS and kept in-frame rearrangements with V and J called. Such tables lack part of the clones; where checked against another copy, unresolved V genes explain under half of the gap, and the rest is unexplained. V, J and clone size were drawn from that table, and D and trimming were deduced from the DNA. This sample comprises some 130,000 clones, approximately 10% of them detected only once. The ten largest make up around 0.75% of the sample.

This clone turned up a few times. This clone's antigen is unknown. No base quality values were provided; no much bigger clone lies one nucleotide off. The receptor was derived from a man under 40 with type 1 diabetes. This chain joins TRBV10-3 to TRBJ2-1, and TRBD2 matches 12 of the central bases. Sequencing was performed on central memory CD4+ T cells from blood. The DNA reads as follows: TGTGCCATCACCATAGGACTAGCGGGGAACAATGAGCAGTTCTTC. It codes for CAITIGLAGNNEQFF.